This TCR beta chain was sequenced during a study of T cells in pancreatic ductal adenocarcinoma. TCRdb's table, derived via immunoSEQ multiplex PCR, lists solely in-frame clones and lacks some. The data contain 8,500 to 9,500 clones, 67% of them singletons. Selected pancreatic ductal adenocarcinoma patients had undergone surgery without neoadjuvant therapy. Study results and limitations: Tumor and blood clonality did not differ significantly, about 0.11 versus 0.078.

Worth noting for this clone: Its antigen is not identified.

The CDR3 consists of 17 residues. Per the germline V gene, CDR1 is PRHDT and CDR2 is FYEKMQ (reference sequence). J lost 4 bases, V lost 1 base, and 8 bases had no gene match. The J gene is TRBJ2-1, the V gene TRBV13; 9 positions agree with TRBD2. The TCR sequence derives from a human donor with pancreatic ductal adenocarcinoma. Sequencing was carried out using pancreatic tumor tissue. Here the CDR3 DNA reads TGTGCCAGCAGCTTAGTCGTATCACTAGCGGGTTACAATGAGCAGTTCTTC. It codes for CASSLVVSLAGYNEQFF.